The source of this T cell receptor (beta chain) is a study of cytomegalovirus exposure and HLA in healthy donors. The PCR was carried out with 60 Vbeta primers and 13 Jbeta primers. TCRdb's table, derived via immunoSEQ multiplex PCR, lists solely in-frame clones and lacks some. Of more than 85,000 clones detected, around 68% appear once; the ten largest clones hold approximately 4.8%. This CDR3 has 13 amino acids. Germline CDR1 and CDR2: SGHVS and FQNEAQ. Trimming cost V 0 bases and J 11 bases, with 13 bases left between them. J is TRBJ1-1 and V is TRBV7-8; perhaps TRBD1 as D (6 bases). The sequence was obtained from a human donor in good health. Source material: PBMCs. The CDR3 protein is CASSLARLDRAFF. Written as DNA, the CDR3 is TGTGCCAGCAGCTTAGCGAGGTTAGACAGGGCTTTCTTT. The full variable domain, rest sourced from reference TRBV7-8 and TRBJ1-1, is GAGVSQSPRYKVAKRGQDVALRCDPISGHVSLFWYQQALGQGPEFLTYFQNEAQLDKSGLPSDRFFAERPEGSVSTLKIQRTQQEDSAVYLCASSLARLDRAFFGQGTRLTVV.